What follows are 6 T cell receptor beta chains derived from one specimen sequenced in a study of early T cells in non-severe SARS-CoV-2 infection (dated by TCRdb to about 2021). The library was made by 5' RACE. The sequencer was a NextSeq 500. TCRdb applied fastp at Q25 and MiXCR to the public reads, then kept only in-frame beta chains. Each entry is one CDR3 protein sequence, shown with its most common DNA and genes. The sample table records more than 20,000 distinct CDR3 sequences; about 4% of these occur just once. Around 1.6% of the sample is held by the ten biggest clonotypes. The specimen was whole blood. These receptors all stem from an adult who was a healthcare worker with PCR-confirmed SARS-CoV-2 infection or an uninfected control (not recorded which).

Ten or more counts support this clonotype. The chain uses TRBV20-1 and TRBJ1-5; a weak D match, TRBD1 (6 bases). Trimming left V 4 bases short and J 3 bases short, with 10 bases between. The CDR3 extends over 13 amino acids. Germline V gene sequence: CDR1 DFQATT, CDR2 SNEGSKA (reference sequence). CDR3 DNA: TGCAGTGCTAAAGGGGGACCCAATCAGCCCCAGCATTTT. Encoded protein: CSAKGGPNQPQHF.

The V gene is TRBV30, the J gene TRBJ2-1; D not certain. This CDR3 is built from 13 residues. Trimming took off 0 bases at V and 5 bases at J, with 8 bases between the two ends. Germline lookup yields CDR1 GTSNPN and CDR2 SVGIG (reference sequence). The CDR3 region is CAWSVRIDNEQFF. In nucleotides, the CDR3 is TGTGCCTGGAGTGTGCGAATCGACAATGAGCAGTTCTTC.

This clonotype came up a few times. The CDR3 coding sequence is TGTGCCACCAGTGATCGGGCAGGCACCGGGGAGCTGTTTTTT. Translating it yields CATSDRAGTGELFF. The genes are TRBV24-1 and TRBJ2-2; D gene unclear. The germline V gene encodes CDR1 KGHDR and CDR2 SFDVKD. V lost 3 bases, J lost 4 bases, and 8 bases lay in between. The CDR3 sequence is 14 residues long.

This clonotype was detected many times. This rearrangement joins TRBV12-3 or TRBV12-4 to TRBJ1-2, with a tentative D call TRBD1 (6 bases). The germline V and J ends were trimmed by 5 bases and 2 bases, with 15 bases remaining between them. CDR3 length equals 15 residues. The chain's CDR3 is CASSPGTLRNYGYTF. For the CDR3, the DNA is TGTGCCAGCAGTCCCGGGACACTGAGGAACTATGGCTACACCTTC.

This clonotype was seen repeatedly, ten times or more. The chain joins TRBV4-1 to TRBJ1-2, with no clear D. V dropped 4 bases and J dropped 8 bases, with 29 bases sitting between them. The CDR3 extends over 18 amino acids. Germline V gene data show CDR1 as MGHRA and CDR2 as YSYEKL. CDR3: CASSLNEMRRSTQRGYTF. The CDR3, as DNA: TGCGCCAGCAGCCTCAACGAAATGCGAAGGAGTACCCAGCGGGGCTACACCTTC.

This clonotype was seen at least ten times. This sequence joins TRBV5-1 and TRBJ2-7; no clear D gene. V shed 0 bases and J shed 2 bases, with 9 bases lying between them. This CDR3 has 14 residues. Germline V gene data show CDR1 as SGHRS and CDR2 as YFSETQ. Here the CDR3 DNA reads TGCGCCAGCAGCTTGGGCAGCACTACCTACGAGCAGTACTTC. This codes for CASSLGSTTYEQYF.